This paragraph covers one T cell receptor beta chain sequence. The antigen it recognizes is unknown. This entry is derived from a study of synovial regulatory T cells in juvenile arthritis (dated by TCRdb to between 2015 and 2016). Looking at the study overall: Of the sequenced patients, about 6 received methotrexate, one received methotrexate plus infliximab, three were therapy-naive, and one had no treatment information. Effector T cell subsets were also sequenced in this cohort for comparisons, but the Treg dataset alone covers only blood and synovial fluid Treg cells. The TCR repertoire comparisons covered Treg and Teff subsets from roughly twelve JIA patients with active disease. TCRbeta CDR3 repertoires of blood iaTreg cells, other blood Treg cells and synovial fluid Treg cells from matched patient samples were compared in the study.

The library relied on the immunoSEQ multiplex PCR assay. TCRbeta CDR3 sequencing was performed by Adaptive Biotechnologies. The paper's processing steps were these. Repertoire similarity used the Chao-modified Jaccard index and median clonotype overlap from 200 random subsamples at equal sample size. The similarity analyses were based on either productive nucleotide sequences or amino acid sequences translated in silico. Hierarchical clustering with single linkage and t-SNE based on Chao-modified Jaccard distances were applied for the comparison of repertoires. Repertoire diversity was assessed with the Renyi index over a range of alpha values after the sample sizes were normalised. TCRdb took this table from immuneACCESS and kept in-frame rearrangements with V and J called. Such tables lack part of the clones; where checked against another copy, unresolved V genes explain under half of the gap, and the rest is unexplained. V and J calls and clone size come straight from that table; D and trimming were deduced from the DNA. Per the sample table, the count is more than 9,500 clones. The ten largest clones represent over 2% of the sample.

According to the germline V gene, CDR1 reads SGHRS and CDR2 reads YFSETQ. From its cysteine to its phenylalanine, the CDR3 spans 14 amino acids. No DNA was logged. TCR repertoire donors were around eleven juvenile idiopathic arthritis patients with active disease who had not reached inactive disease, 3 polyarticular and 8 oligoarticular. The TCR-sequenced patients had a median age of about 12 years (range about 2.1-25) and median disease duration of roughly seven years (range 0.2-19.1). The samples used for TCR repertoire analysis were collected at two centres in Italy. Peripheral blood mononuclear cells were separated on a Histopaque-1077 density gradient and then cryopreserved in about 90% FCS with about 10% DMSO. The research as a whole found: Compared with other blood Treg cells, blood iaTreg cells had lower TCR diversity, a finding consistent with antigen-driven expansion. Across patients, iaTreg TCR repertoires were largely private and overlapped partially with synovial Teff repertoires and blood CPL repertoires. More CDR3 sequences were shared by synovial Treg cells with iaTreg cells than with other blood Treg cells, and a closer relation was confirmed by Chao-Jaccard similarity.

This chain joins TRBV5-1 to TRBJ1-1. Sequencing was carried out using Treg cells from blood. Per the publication, the cell subset or site label means: remaining (HLA-DR-negative) circulating blood Treg cells. The sequence was collected from a donor aged 2-35 years with juvenile idiopathic arthritis. The CDR3 region has the sequence CASSLAGVGTEAFF. Outside the CDR3, residues come from the reference TRBV5-1 and TRBJ1-1 proteins, so the full variable domain is: KAGVTQTPRYLIKTRGQQVTLSCSPISGHRSVSWYQQTPGQGLQFLFEYFSETQRNKGNFPGRFSGRQFSNSRSEMNVSTLELGDSALYLCASSLAGVGTEAFFGQGTRLTVV.